This T cell receptor (beta chain) originates from a study of T cells in Graves' hyperthyroidism and ophthalmopathy. Study information: Peripheral blood specimens were obtained at initial diagnosis, prior to any treatment.

This clonotype was seen more than once but under ten times. The investigators amplified TCR beta CDR3 regions from RNA transcripts. The HTBI primer set was used in a first-round RT-PCR of the TCR CDR3. TCRdb called the multiplex PCR reads again in MiXCR, with one record for every CDR3 protein. The sample records nearly 750,000 distinct CDR3 sequences, roughly 32% being singletons. Calling Graves' hyperthyroidism stable meant ophthalmopathy did not progress within 18 months. Newly diagnosed hyperthyroidism patients aged 18 to 65 years had disease lasting under 2 months. V was pared by 4 bases and J by 7 bases, with 13 bases between. The CDR3 sequence is 14 residues long. Germline-derived CDR1 and CDR2 are MNHEY and SVGAGI.

This TCR came from a woman aged 35 to 49 with Graves' hyperthyroidism. The chain links TRBV6-5 to TRBJ2-2; D possibly corresponds to TRBD1 (5 bases). Sequenced input: blood. CDR3 in DNA: TGTGCCAGCAGTTTATTAGGGGCTGGCGGGGAGCTGTTTTTT. Protein product: CASSLLGAGGELFF.